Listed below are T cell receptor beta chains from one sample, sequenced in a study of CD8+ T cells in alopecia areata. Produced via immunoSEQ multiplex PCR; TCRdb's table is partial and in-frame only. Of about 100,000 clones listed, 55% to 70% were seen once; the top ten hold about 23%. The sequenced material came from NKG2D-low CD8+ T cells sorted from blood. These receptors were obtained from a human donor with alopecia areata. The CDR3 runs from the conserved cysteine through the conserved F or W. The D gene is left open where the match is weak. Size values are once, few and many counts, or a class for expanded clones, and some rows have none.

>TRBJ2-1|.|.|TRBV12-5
TGTGCTAGTGGTTCCAGTCCAAACAATGAGCAGTTCTTC
CASGSSPNNEQFF
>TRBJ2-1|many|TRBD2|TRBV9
TGTGCCAGCAGCGTAGATGGCGGGAGCGGGAGCAATGAGCAGTTCTTC
CASSVDGGSGSNEQFF
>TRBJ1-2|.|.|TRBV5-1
TGCGCCAGCAGAACTAATCCGGGACAACAGCTTGGCTACACCTTC
CASRTNPGQQLGYTF
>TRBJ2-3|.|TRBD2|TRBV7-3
TGTGCCAGCAGCACGGCGGGGGGCACAGATACGCAGTATTTT
CASSTAGGTDTQYF
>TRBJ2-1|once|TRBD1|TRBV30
TGTGCCTCCTCTCGGGACAGTGGCAATGAGCAGTTCTTC
CASSRDSGNEQFF
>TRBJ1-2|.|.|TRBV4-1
TGCGCCAGCAGCCAAACCGGGACACCCTATGGCTACACCTTC
CASSQTGTPYGYTF
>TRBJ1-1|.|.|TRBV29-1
TGCAGCGTCGTTAAGGCTGAAGCTTTCTTT
CSVVKAEAFF
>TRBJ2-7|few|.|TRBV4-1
TGCGCCAGCAGCCAAGAGTCAGGGTTTACCTACGAGCAGTACTTC
CASSQESGFTYEQYF
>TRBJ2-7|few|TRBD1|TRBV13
TGTGCCAGCAGCTCCCGGGACAGGGTGTCCTACGAGCAGTACTTC
CASSSRDRVSYEQYF
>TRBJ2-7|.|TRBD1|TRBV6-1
TGTGCCAGCGGCCCCGGAACAGGGGGATACGAGCAGTACTTC
CASGPGTGGYEQYF
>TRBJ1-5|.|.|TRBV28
TGTGCCAGCTTCAGGTCAGGTGGGGTGTCGCCCCAGCATTTT
CASFRSGGVSPQHF
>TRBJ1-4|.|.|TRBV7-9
TGTGCCAGCAGCCTTGCGGACACGAATGAAAAACTGTTTTTT
CASSLADTNEKLFF
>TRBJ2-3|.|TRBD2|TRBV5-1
TGCGCCAGCAGCTTGGTGGGGACTACGACCTCTAGCACAGATACGCAGTATTTT
CASSLVGTTTSSTDTQYF
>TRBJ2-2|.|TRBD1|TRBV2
TGTGCCAGCGTACAGGGGTACACCGGGGAGCTGTTTTTT
CASVQGYTGELFF
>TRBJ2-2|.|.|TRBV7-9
TGTGCCAGCAGCTTAGGGAACACCGGGGAGCTGTTTTTT
CASSLGNTGELFF
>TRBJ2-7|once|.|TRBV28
TGTGCCAGCAGTTTGGTAGGGGCCAAGGCCCACGAGCAGTACTTC
CASSLVGAKAHEQYF
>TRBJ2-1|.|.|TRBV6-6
TGTGCCAACGGACCAGCCGATGAGCAGTTCTTC
CANGPADEQFF
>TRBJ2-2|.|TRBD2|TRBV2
TGTGCCAGCAGGACGGGACTAGCGGGCGGGGAGCTGTTTTTT
CASRTGLAGGELFF
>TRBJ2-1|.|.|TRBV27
TGTGCCAGCAGTTTATCGTCGAATGAGCAGTTCTTC
CASSLSSNEQFF
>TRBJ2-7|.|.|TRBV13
TGTGCCAGCAGCACGGGCCAGAACTACGAGCAGTACTTC
CASSTGQNYEQYF
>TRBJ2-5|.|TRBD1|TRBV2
TGTGCCAGCAGTGAATTAAGACAGGGCCAAGAGACCCAGTACTTC
CASSELRQGQETQYF
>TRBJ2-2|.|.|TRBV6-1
TGTGCCAGCAGTGTTTTTGGGGGAGCGAACACCGGGGAGCTGTTTTTT
CASSVFGGANTGELFF
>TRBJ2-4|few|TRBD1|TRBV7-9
TGTGCCAGCATCATGAGCCGGGACAGTAAAAACATTCAGTACTTC
CASIMSRDSKNIQYF
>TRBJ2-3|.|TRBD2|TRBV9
TGTGCCAGCAGCGTAGCCACAATACCCGCTAGCGGAGCCACAGATACGCAGTATTTT
CASSVATIPASGATDTQYF
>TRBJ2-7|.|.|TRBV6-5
TGTGCCAGCAGTTACTCGCAGGGGTACTACGAGCAGTACTTC
CASSYSQGYYEQYF
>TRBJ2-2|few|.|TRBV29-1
TGCAGCGTTGAGACCACCGGGGAGCTGTTTTTT
CSVETTGELFF
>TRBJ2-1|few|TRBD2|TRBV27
TGTGCCAGCAGTTTAGGGACTAGGGGTGAGCAGTTCTTC
CASSLGTRGEQFF
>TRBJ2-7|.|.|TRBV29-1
TGCAGCGTTGGGGAGGGGGCTCTCTACGAGCAGTACTTC
CSVGEGALYEQYF
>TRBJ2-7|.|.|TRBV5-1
TGCGCCAGCAGCTTGGGAAGCGGTTCCTACGAGCAGTACTTC
CASSLGSGSYEQYF
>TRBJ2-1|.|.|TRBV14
TGTGCCAGCAGCCACGGGTATGAGCAGTTCTTC
CASSHGYEQFF
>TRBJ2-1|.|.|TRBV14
TGTGCCAGCAGCCCACCGTACACTGCTCGACAGAGGGAAAATGAGCAGTTCTTC
CASSPPYTARQRENEQFF
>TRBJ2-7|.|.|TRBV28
TGTGCCAGCAGTTCTTTAGGGAAGACCTACGAGCAGTACTTC
CASSSLGKTYEQYF
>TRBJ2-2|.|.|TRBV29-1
TGCAGCGTTGCAGACACCGGGGAGCTGTTTTTT
CSVADTGELFF
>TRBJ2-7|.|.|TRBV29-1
TGCAGCGTTGAAGAGAAGTCAGGTGGGTCCTACGAGCAGTACTTC
CSVEEKSGGSYEQYF
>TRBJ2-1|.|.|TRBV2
TGTGCCAGCAGTGATGGCGAGTACAATGAGCAGTTCTTC
CASSDGEYNEQFF
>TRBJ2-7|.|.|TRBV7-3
TGTGCCAGCAGCTTAACGGTGGGAGCAGGATACGAGCAGTACTTC
CASSLTVGAGYEQYF
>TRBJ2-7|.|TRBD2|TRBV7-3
TGTGCCAGCAGCTTGGCGGGAGGTCCCACTTACGAGCAGTACTTC
CASSLAGGPTYEQYF
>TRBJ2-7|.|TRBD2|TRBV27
TGTGCCAGCAGTATACCCGGCCCTAGCGGCGAGCAGTACTTC
CASSIPGPSGEQYF
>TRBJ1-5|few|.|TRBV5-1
TGCGCCAGCAGCTTGGAGGGACCTTATAGCAATCAGCCCCAGCATTTT
CASSLEGPYSNQPQHF
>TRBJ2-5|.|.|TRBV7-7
TGTGCTGTAGAGGTGGGAGCACCCCAAGAGACCCAGTACTTC
CAVEVGAPQETQYF
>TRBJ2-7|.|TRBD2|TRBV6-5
TGTGCCAGCAGTTTGGGACTAGCGGAGTACGAGCAGTACTTC
CASSLGLAEYEQYF
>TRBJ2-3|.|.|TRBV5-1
TGCGCCAGCAGCTTCCAGGAGATCTCTAGCACAGATACGCAGTATTTT
CASSFQEISSTDTQYF
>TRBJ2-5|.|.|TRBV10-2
TGCGCCAGCAGTGGTGGGTACGAGACCCAGTACTTC
CASSGGYETQYF
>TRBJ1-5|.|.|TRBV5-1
TGCGCCAGCAGCTTGTTGGGTTATGACAATCAGCCCCAGCATTTT
CASSLLGYDNQPQHF